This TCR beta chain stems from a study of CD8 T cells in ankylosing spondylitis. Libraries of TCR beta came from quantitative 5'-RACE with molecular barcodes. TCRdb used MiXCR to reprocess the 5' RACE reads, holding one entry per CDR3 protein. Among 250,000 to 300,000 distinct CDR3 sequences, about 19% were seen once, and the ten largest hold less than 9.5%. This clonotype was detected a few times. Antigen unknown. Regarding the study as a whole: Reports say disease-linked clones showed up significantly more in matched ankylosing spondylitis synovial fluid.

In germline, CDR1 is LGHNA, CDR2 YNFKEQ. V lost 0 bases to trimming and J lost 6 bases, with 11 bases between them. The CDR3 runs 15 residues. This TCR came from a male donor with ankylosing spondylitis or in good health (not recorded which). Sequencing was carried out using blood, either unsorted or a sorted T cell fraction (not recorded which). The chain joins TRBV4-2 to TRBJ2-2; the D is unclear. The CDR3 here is CASSQDFSRAGELFF. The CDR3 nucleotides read TGTGCCAGCAGCCAAGATTTCAGCCGGGCCGGGGAGCTGTTTTTT.